Shown below are 19 T cell receptor beta chains from a single sample sequenced in a study of blood T cell repertoires in COVID-19. Produced via immunoSEQ multiplex PCR; TCRdb's table is partial and in-frame only. The sample holds fewer than 300,000 clones, less than 85% seen once. Sequencing was carried out using peripheral blood. The receptors here all came from a woman between 70 and 85 years old with active or convalescent COVID-19.

This chain's CDR3 is CAIEGSNYGYTF. The CDR3 region has the DNA TGTGCCATCGAGGGCTCTAACTATGGCTACACCTTC. This sequence joins TRBV10-3 and TRBJ1-2, with D unclear. CDR1 and CDR2 (germline): ENHRY, SYGVKD. Trimming removed 8 bases from V and 0 bases from J, with 7 bases in between. The length of the CDR3 is 12 residues.

This chain uses TRBV3-1 (or the pseudogene TRBV3-2) with TRBJ2-3, with TRBD2 matching 7 bases. Germline-derived CDR1 and CDR2 are LGHDT and YNNKEL (reference sequence). This CDR3 has 14 residues. The junction had 4 bases not matched to a gene; V was cut back by 4 bases and J by 3 bases. The CDR3 spells CASSLGRVTDTQYF. Here the CDR3 DNA reads TGTGCCAGCAGCCTAGGGAGGGTAACAGATACGCAGTATTTT.

The chain employs TRBV5-4 and TRBJ1-6; 8 positions match TRBD1. With V trimmed by 7 bases and J by 7 bases, 4 bases remained unmatched. Germline values: CDR1 SGHNT, CDR2 YYREEE (reference sequence). This CDR3 contains 13 residues. In nucleotides, the CDR3 is TGTGCCAGCCAGGACAGGGAAAATTCACCCCTCCACTTT. The encoded protein is CASQDRENSPLHF.

V and J are TRBV29-1 and TRBJ2-7, with a weak D call TRBD1 (6 bases). Germline loops: CDR1 SQVTM, CDR2 ANQGSEA. The V and J ends lost 7 bases and 2 bases respectively, with 12 bases between them. The CDR3 is 12 amino acids. The CDR3 nucleotides read TGCAGCGCTCGGACAGCGACCTACGAGCAGTACTTC. Protein product: CSARTATYEQYF.

J is TRBJ1-6 and V is TRBV16; tentatively, D is TRBD1 (6 bases). This CDR3 is 15 amino acids long. The V end lost 7 bases, the J end lost 9 bases, and 19 bases lay between the germline ends. Germline CDR1 KGHSY, CDR2 FQNENV. This chain's CDR3 is CASNHGTGLSSPLHF. The DNA of the CDR3 is TGTGCCAGCAACCACGGAACAGGGTTAAGTTCACCCCTCCACTTT.

The chain joins TRBV28 to TRBJ1-1; 7 nucleotides match TRBD1. CDR3 length: 12 residues. Germline values: CDR1 MDHEN, CDR2 SYDVKM. The J segment lost 12 bases and the V segment lost 5 bases, leaving 9 bases of the junction unmatched. CDR3 nucleotide sequence: TGTGCCAGCAGTCTTCTCAGGGGGGAAACTTTCTTT. Translation gives CASSLLRGETFF.

The chain joins TRBV20-1 to TRBJ1-4, with 8 nucleotides matching TRBD1. CDR3 length equals 13 residues. V lost 3 bases to trimming and J lost 7 bases; unmatched junction nucleotides: 4. Looked up from germline, CDR1 is DFQATT and CDR2 is SNEGSKA (reference sequence). The CDR3 spells CSASDRGSEKLFF. In DNA form, the CDR3 reads TGCAGTGCTAGTGACAGGGGAAGTGAAAAACTGTTTTTT.

This clone turned up a few times. This rearrangement joins TRBV6-2 or TRBV6-3 to TRBJ2-1; tentatively, D is TRBD2 (6 bases). Germline lookup yields CDR1 MNHEY and CDR2 SVGEGT. Trimming took 5 bases from V and 7 from J, leaving 15 bases between them. The CDR3 length is 14 residues. The CDR3 coding sequence is TGTGCCAGCAGTCTCTCCCGGGCGGGGAATGAGCAGTTCTTC. This translates into CASSLSRAGNEQFF.

The rearrangement joins TRBV7-2 to TRBJ1-6; D is perhaps TRBD1 (6 bases). This CDR3 has 16 residues. Germline CDR1 reads SGHTA; CDR2 reads FQGNSA. Trimming shortened V by 5 bases and J by 5 bases, and 16 bases separated the two germline ends. The CDR3 DNA reads TGTGCCAGCAGCCTAAGGGCAGGGGAGAATAATTCACCCCTCCACTTT. It translates to CASSLRAGENNSPLHF.

This sequence joins TRBV2 and TRBJ2-7; the match to TRBD1 covers 7 bases. CDR3 size: 14 residues. V shed 4 bases and J 4 bases; nucleotides not matched to a gene: 7. The V gene's germline CDR1 is SNHLY and CDR2 FYNNEI. CDR3 nucleotides: TGTGCCAGCAGTGTAAACAGGGGTGATTACGAGCAGTACTTC. Translating it yields CASSVNRGDYEQYF.

J is TRBJ1-4 and V is TRBV7-9; 7 bases are a match to TRBD1. The CDR3 is 14 residues long. Germline values: CDR1 SEHNR, CDR2 FQNEAQ (reference sequence). V shed 4 bases and J 5 bases; nucleotides not matched to a gene: 4. Written as DNA, the CDR3 is TGTGCCAGCAGCTCCGGGACAGTGAATGAAAAACTGTTTTTT. Its translation is CASSSGTVNEKLFF.

The chain combines TRBV29-1 with TRBJ2-1; D not resolved. Germline-derived CDR1 and CDR2 are SQVTM and ANQGSEA. V lost 7 bases and J 8 bases, leaving 15 bases between the germline ends. The CDR3 is 12 residues long. CDR3: CSGRVLLDEQFF. The CDR3, as DNA: TGCAGCGGACGGGTTCTCCTCGATGAGCAGTTCTTC.

The chain carries TRBV7-2 and TRBJ1-2; D perhaps matches TRBD1 (6 bases). Trimming took off 2 bases at V and 4 bases at J, with 14 bases between the two ends. The CDR3 covers 15 residues. CDR1 is SGHTA, CDR2 FQGNSA, per germline. DNA of the CDR3: TGTGCCAGCAGCTTACGAGTAGACAGGACCTATGGCTACACCTTC. It specifies CASSLRVDRTYGYTF.

The chain is built from TRBV28 and TRBJ2-7, with 15 bases aligning to TRBD2. Looked up from germline, CDR1 is MDHEN and CDR2 is SYDVKM. Losses at the gene ends were 8 bases for V and 3 bases for J; bases not matched to a gene: 11. This CDR3 spans 17 amino acids. The CDR3 sequence: CASHSYGTSGRIYEQYF. The CDR3 coding sequence is TGTGCCAGCCACAGCTACGGGACTAGCGGGAGGATCTACGAGCAGTACTTC.

The chain uses TRBV30 and TRBJ1-5, with D uncertain. This CDR3 region has 14 residues. Germline loops: CDR1 GTSNPN, CDR2 SVGIG (reference sequence). V was pared by 0 bases and J by 5 bases, with 11 bases between. CDR3 in DNA: TGTGCCTGGAGTGTTAGAGGGTTATATCAGCCCCAGCATTTT. Translated, it gives CAWSVRGLYQPQHF.

This clone has more than one count but fewer than ten. The chain links TRBV4-1 to TRBJ1-1, with D perhaps TRBD1 (6 bases). CDR3 size: 17 residues. The germline V gene has CDR1 MGHRA and CDR2 YSYEKL. V lost 1 base and J lost 6, with 21 bases in between. CDR3 residues: CASSQGMVVQGYAEAFF. CDR3 in DNA: TGCGCCAGCAGCCAAGGGATGGTAGTCCAGGGGTACGCTGAAGCTTTCTTT.

The V gene is TRBV3-1 (or the pseudogene TRBV3-2), the J gene TRBJ2-3, with D hard to call. In germline, CDR1 is LGHDT, CDR2 YNNKEL (reference sequence). Trimming took off 0 bases at V and 2 bases at J, with 6 bases between the two ends. The CDR3 has 14 residues. The CDR3 loop reads CASSQDYYTDTQYF. The DNA of the CDR3 is TGTGCCAGCAGCCAAGATTATTACACAGATACGCAGTATTTT.

On this clone: The junction departs from germline at one end; a sequencing error may be responsible. V gene TRBV9 combines with J gene TRBJ1-6; 9 nucleotides agree with TRBD1. CDR3 length equals 15 residues. CDR1 is SGDLS, CDR2 YYNGEE, per germline. The CDR3 sequence is CTSSVEQGAGSPLHF. The CDR3 DNA follows: TGTACCAGCAGCGTAGAACAGGGGGCTGGATCACCCCTCCACTTT.

This clone occurred a few times. The chain couples TRBV14 to TRBJ2-7, with no clear D. V lost 4 bases to trimming and J lost 3 bases, with 7 bases between them. Looked up from germline, CDR1 is SGHDN and CDR2 is FVKESK. This CDR3 region has 12 residues. The chain's CDR3 is CASSLTNYEQYF. In DNA form, the CDR3 reads TGTGCCAGCAGCCTTACAAACTACGAGCAGTACTTC.